This T cell receptor (beta chain) was obtained from a study of Ad26.COV2.S vaccination and SARS-CoV-2 variants. Measured with immunoSEQ multiplex PCR; TCRdb has only the in-frame clones, and not every one. This sample has about 480,000 clones; 87% occur once, and the top ten carry roughly 13%. Treatment defined: roughly 19 received Ad26.COV2.S at low or high dose, single or two shots; 5 received placebo; per-sample allocation not given. The investigators took samples on day 63 after the first vaccine or placebo injection. Boston provided a donor who was an adult aged 18-55 years. The receptor's source is a person aged 18 to 59 who received the Ad26.COV2.S COVID-19 vaccine or a placebo. Sample: peripheral blood, taken in a trial of Ad26.COV2.S vaccine versus placebo.

The CDR3 bases are TGTGCCAGCTCACCGAGTCAACCAGAGAACACCGGGGAGCTGTTTTTT. Its protein is CASSPSQPENTGELFF. The V and J genes are TRBV18 and TRBJ2-2; D remains unclear. V lost 3 bases and J 1 base, leaving 12 bases between the germline ends. CDR1 KGHSH and CDR2 LQKENI come from the germline V gene. There are 16 residues in the CDR3.